Each of the 27 T cell receptor beta chains below was sequenced from the same sample in a study of regulatory T cells in long-lasting Graves disease. The time point is: persistent/refractory GD, antithyroid drugs over 5 years with positive TRAb. Making the TCR library involved RNA that had been extracted from PBMCs. Arm-PCR of CDR3 regions with iRepertoire HTBI primers generated TCR beta libraries. Each CDR3 protein is one row after TCRdb ran MiXCR on the multiplex PCR reads. The repertoire holds 700,000 or so distinct CDR3 sequences, with around 30% as singletons. The specimen was peripheral blood mononuclear cells (PBMCs), collected when the disease was refractory, from a patient treated with antithyroid drugs. The receptors come from a female donor with Graves disease.

This clonotype was counted a few times. This rearrangement joins TRBV11-2 to TRBJ2-7; the D gene could be TRBD1 or TRBD2 (6 bases each). Trimming removed 1 base from V and 1 base from J, with 14 bases in between. Germline V CDR1 and CDR2: SGHAT, FQNNGV. The CDR3 extends over 16 amino acids. CDR3 residues: CASSLGRGRGSYEQYF. The CDR3 DNA follows: TGTGCCAGCAGCTTAGGGCGGGGTAGGGGGTCCTACGAGCAGTACTTC.

The gene calls are TRBV29-1 and TRBJ1-1, with TRBD1 matching over 10 bases. The CDR3 spans 12 residues. Germline-derived CDR1 and CDR2 are SQVTM and ANQGSEA. Unmatched junction bases numbered 3, after V lost 5 bases and J lost 6 bases. The CDR3 spells CSVPGQGAEAFF. The CDR3 coding sequence is TGCAGCGTTCCTGGACAGGGGGCTGAAGCTTTCTTT.

This clonotype was counted a few times. This chain joins TRBV20-1 and TRBJ2-2, with TRBD1 matching over 9 bases. The V and J ends lost 5 bases and 5 bases, in that order; junction bases with no gene match: 6. The CDR3 runs 14 residues. CDR1 is DFQATT and CDR2 is SNEGSKA in the germline V gene (reference sequence). CDR3 sequence reads: CSASDRGRTGELFF. CDR3 coding DNA: TGCAGTGCTTCAGACAGGGGGAGGACCGGGGAGCTGTTTTTT.

This chain links TRBV20-1 with TRBJ1-1, with D perhaps matching TRBD1 (6 bases). The CDR3 is made up of 13 amino acids. V was shortened by 0 bases and J by 7 bases, with 12 bases between the two germline ends. The V gene's germline CDR1 is DFQATT and CDR2 SNEGSKA (reference sequence). CDR3 nucleotides: TGCAGTGCTAGAGATGAGGCAGGGGTTGAAGCTTTCTTT. This encodes CSARDEAGVEAFF.

In this sample, this clonotype turned up a few times. One junction end disagrees with the germline gene, perhaps due to a read error. This sequence joins TRBV12-3 or TRBV12-4 and TRBJ2-1; 7 bases are shared with TRBD2. This CDR3 is 13 amino acids long. The DNA for the CDR3 is TGTGCCAGCAGTCTAGCGGATTACAATGAGCAGTTCTTC. It is translated as CASSLADYNEQFF.

The CDR3 spells CSAFDYREGTEAFF. As DNA, the CDR3 is TGCAGTGCTTTTGACTACAGGGAAGGCACTGAAGCTTTCTTT. The genes are TRBV20-1 and TRBJ1-1; D is possibly TRBD1 (6 bases). Per germline, CDR1 DFQATT and CDR2 SNEGSKA (reference sequence). The CDR3 totals 14 residues. Trimming cost V 5 bases and J 4 bases, with 17 bases left between them.

Comments on this clonotype: One end of the junction is discordant with germline, which a read error may explain. DNA for the CDR3: TGTGCCACCAGTTCATTCGACAGGGCCAATCAGCCCCAGCATTTT. Residues: CATSSFDRANQPQHF. The rearrangement uses TRBV12-3 or TRBV12-4 and TRBJ1-5, with 7 bases fitting TRBD1. The length of the CDR3 is 15 residues.

The chain is built from TRBV19 and TRBJ1-2, with D possibly TRBD1 on 5 matching bases. The CDR3 totals 13 residues. V shed 7 bases and J shed 2 bases, with 11 bases lying between them. The germline V gene has CDR1 LNHDA and CDR2 SQIVND (reference sequence). DNA for the CDR3: TGTGCCAGTACTAGGGGTAGAAACTATGGCTACACCTTC. Translating it yields CASTRGRNYGYTF.

This clonotype occurred a few times. The chain is built from TRBV12-3 or TRBV12-4 and TRBJ1-3; D not certain. The V end was cut by 3 bases, the J end by 0 bases, with 9 bases between. This CDR3 has 15 amino acids. This chain's CDR3 is CASSFPAPSGNTIYF. The CDR3 coding sequence is TGTGCCAGCAGTTTCCCCGCCCCCTCTGGAAACACCATATATTTT.

This clonotype occurred a few times. The chain employs TRBV10-3 and TRBJ2-2, with D maybe TRBD1 (6 bases). V lost 6 bases to trimming and J lost 1 base, with 9 bases between them. The CDR3 totals 14 residues. Germline CDR1 ENHRY, CDR2 SYGVKD. Written as DNA, the CDR3 is TGTGCCATCAGGAAGACAGGGAACACCGGGGAGCTGTTTTTT. This gives the protein CAIRKTGNTGELFF.

At least ten counts were recorded for this clonotype. The rearrangement joins TRBV11-2 to TRBJ2-7; the D is unclear. V lost 2 bases and J lost 2, with 10 bases in between. CDR3 size: 14 residues. Germline V gives CDR1 SGHAT, CDR2 FQNNGV. CDR3 loop: CASSLSGEAYEQYF. CDR3 nucleotides: TGTGCCAGCAGCTTAAGTGGGGAAGCCTACGAGCAGTACTTC. Together with reference TRBV11-2 and TRBJ2-7, the CDR3 gives the full variable domain: EAGVAQSPRYKIIEKRQSVAFWCNPISGHATLYWYQQILGQGPKLLIQFQNNGVVDDSQLPKDRFSAERLKGVDSTLKIQPAKLEDSAVYLCASSLSGEAYEQYFGPGTRLTVT.

The rearrangement joins TRBV29-1 to TRBJ2-7, with D possibly being TRBD1 (5 bases). CDR1 SQVTM and CDR2 ANQGSEA come from the germline V gene. The CDR3 has 12 residues. Trimming removed 6 bases from V and 5 bases from J, with 14 bases in between. The CDR3 DNA reads TGCAGCGTCGGACACCAGGGTAACGAGCAGTACTTC. The encoded protein is CSVGHQGNEQYF.

This clonotype was seen a few times. The chain has TRBV7-9 and TRBJ1-6, with 10 bases that match TRBD1. The CDR3 extends over 15 amino acids. Unmatched junction bases numbered 6, after V lost 4 bases and J lost 9 bases. In germline, CDR1 is SEHNR, CDR2 FQNEAQ (reference sequence). The DNA of the CDR3 is TGTGCCAGCAGCTCGGGACAGGGGCTGGGTTCACCCCTCCACTTT. It is translated as CASSSGQGLGSPLHF. The full variable domain, in which reference TRBV7-9 and TRBJ1-6 provide the parts outside the CDR3, is DTGVSQNPRHKITKRGQNVTFRCDPISEHNRLYWYRQTLGQGPEFLTYFQNEAQLEKSRLLSDRFSAERPKGSFSTLEIQRTEQGDSAMYLCASSSGQGLGSPLHFGNGTRLTVT.

This clonotype was seen more than once but under ten times. V and J are TRBV5-4 and TRBJ2-3; D is unresolved. Gene TRBJ2-5 matches the end of the DNA better, so the J call may be wrong. Per germline, CDR1 SGHNT and CDR2 YYREEE (reference sequence). The CDR3 covers 16 residues. CDR3 sequence reads: CASSLRRMDRMETQYF. The DNA of the CDR3 is TGTGCCAGCAGCTTGCGTCGAATGGACCGGATGGAGACCCAGTACTTC.

The table lists this clonotype with many counts. CDR3 amino acids: CASSSIGDYGYTF. The CDR3 nucleotides are TGTGCCAGCAGTTCGATAGGTGACTATGGCTACACCTTC. The V and J genes are TRBV28 and TRBJ1-2; D gene uncertain. The CDR3 runs 13 residues. In germline, CDR1 is MDHEN, CDR2 SYDVKM. Between the trimmed V and J ends, which lost 4 bases and 3 bases, there was a span of 9 bases.

This chain links TRBV7-2 with TRBJ2-5; TRBD2 aligns across 9 bases. Trimming at V came to 1 base and at J to 4 bases, leaving 7 bases not matched to a gene. CDR1 is SGHTA, CDR2 FQGNSA, per germline. The CDR3 covers 16 residues. CDR3 loop: CASSLVGGRAGETQYF. CDR3 bases: TGTGCCAGCAGCTTAGTGGGCGGGAGGGCCGGAGAGACCCAGTACTTC.

The table lists this clonotype with a count of one. CDR3 bases: TGTGCCAGCAGCCGCCCAAGAGCGGAAGAGACCCAGTACTTC. Translation: CASSRPRAEETQYF. The chain combines TRBV7-2 with TRBJ2-5; weak D call: TRBD2 (5 bases). The CDR3 spans 14 residues. Germline V gives CDR1 SGHTA, CDR2 FQGNSA. V dropped 5 bases and J dropped 3 bases, with 13 bases sitting between them.

Comment on this clonotype: The junction departs from germline at one end; a sequencing error may be responsible. The chain links TRBV2 to TRBJ2-4; D is unclear. The germline V gene encodes CDR1 SNHLY and CDR2 FYNNEI. This CDR3 has 12 residues. Here the CDR3 reads CASAPEMSRPDF. For the CDR3, the DNA is TGTGCCAGCGCCCCGGAGATGAGCCGTCCCGACTTC. The full variable domain, rest sourced from reference TRBV2 and TRBJ2-4, is EPEVTQTPSHQVTQMGQEVILRCVPISNHLYFYWYRQILGQKVEFLVSFYNNEISEKSEIFDDQFSVERPDGSNFTLKIRSTKLEDSAMYFCASAPEMSRPDFGAGTRLSVL.

The chain links TRBV3-1 to TRBJ2-2, with 11 bases lining up with TRBD1. CDR1 LGHDT and CDR2 YNNKEL come from the germline V gene (reference sequence). J lost 4 bases, V lost 4 bases, and 5 bases had no gene match. This CDR3 contains 16 residues. The CDR3 bases are TGTGCCAGCAGCCCTAGAGGGACAGGGGGCACCGGGGAGCTGTTTTTT. Translation gives CASSPRGTGGTGELFF.

The gene calls are TRBV20-1 and TRBJ1-1, with 10 bases fitting TRBD1. Germline CDR1 is DFQATT and CDR2 is SNEGSKA (reference sequence). There are 16 residues in the CDR3. V gave up 5 bases and J gave up 2 bases; unmatched junction bases: 11. The CDR3 spells CSAYNPGQGSNTEAFF. In DNA, the CDR3 is TGCAGTGCTTATAATCCGGGACAGGGGTCTAACACTGAAGCTTTCTTT.

The chain couples TRBV5-1 to TRBJ1-1, with unresolved D. Germline V gene data show CDR1 as SGHRS and CDR2 as YFSETQ. There are 13 residues in the CDR3. The V gene lost 5 bases and the J gene lost 8 bases, with 16 bases spanning the gap. The CDR3 loop reads CASSSPGSNEAFF. CDR3 bases: TGCGCCAGCAGTTCCCCGGGTTCAAACGAAGCTTTCTTT.

This sequence joins TRBV10-3 and TRBJ2-7; TRBD1 aligns across 7 bases. After removal of 6 bases from V and 0 bases from J, the junction contained 11 bases not matched to a gene. Germline-derived CDR1 and CDR2 are ENHRY and SYGVKD. The CDR3 contains 16 residues. This chain's CDR3 is CAIRPQDRASSYEQYF. CDR3 nucleotides: TGTGCCATCAGACCCCAAGACAGGGCGAGCTCCTACGAGCAGTACTTC.

Concerning this clonotype itself: A read error may explain this, as a much larger clone is one base away. The CDR3 DNA sequence: TGTGCCAGCAGTTTATGGAGGTACACTGAAGCTTTCTTT. It yields the protein CASSLWRYTEAFF. The chain combines TRBV27 with TRBJ1-1; D not certain. V lost 1 base, J lost 3 bases, and 6 bases lay in between. This CDR3 is 13 amino acids long. Germline CDR1 MNHEY, CDR2 SMNVEV (reference sequence).

This clonotype occurred a few times. The CDR3 sequence is CASSLPGQGNSPLHF. The CDR3 region has the DNA TGTGCCAGCAGCCTTCCGGGACAGGGAAATTCACCCCTCCACTTT. This sequence joins TRBV28 and TRBJ1-6; TRBD1 matches 9 bases. The germline CDR1 and CDR2 sequences are MDHEN and SYDVKM. The CDR3 sequence is 15 residues long. V shed 6 bases and J 7 bases; nucleotides not matched to a gene: 7.

This clonotype appeared a few times. This sequence joins TRBV11-2 and TRBJ1-5; D may be TRBD1 (6 bases). Deletions cut 9 bases from V and 9 bases from J, with 21 bases between. Germline CDR1 and CDR2: SGHAT and FQNNGV. This CDR3 comprises 14 residues. The CDR3 nucleotides are TGTGCCAGACGGCAGGACAGCGGTTGCGGGCCCCAGCATTTT. It encodes CARRQDSGCGPQHF.

The rearrangement joins TRBV10-3 to TRBJ2-7; D is unclear. Germline values: CDR1 ENHRY, CDR2 SYGVKD. V was clipped by 6 bases and J by 3 bases, with 9 bases between them. The CDR3 length is 12 residues. The DNA of the CDR3 is TGTGCCATCAGAAGGGAAAACTACGAGCAGTACTTC. Amino acid sequence: CAIRRENYEQYF.

This chain joins TRBV13 and TRBJ1-2; D remains unclear. Trimming took 0 bases from V and 0 from J, leaving 14 bases between them. Germline loops: CDR1 PRHDT, CDR2 FYEKMQ (reference sequence). The CDR3 length is 17 residues. The CDR3 region has the DNA TGTGCCAGCAGCTTAGGAGAGGCTCAGAGAGCTAACTATGGCTACACCTTC. It translates to CASSLGEAQRANYGYTF.